The 4 T cell receptor beta chains presented below share a single source sample, sequenced in a study of shared clonotypes between healthy human individuals. The table came from immunoSEQ multiplex PCR; TCRdb's copy has only in-frame clones and leaves some out. The sample includes roughly 640,000 clones, 95% to 98% seen only once; the top ten take about 0.06%. Sequences were obtained from naive CD4+ T cells sorted from blood. Stated subset: CD45RA+ positively selected. These receptors all stem from a woman in her twenties or thirties in good health.

The chain combines TRBV25-1 with TRBJ1-4, with 9 bases matching TRBD1. The CDR3 has 15 residues. Germline V gives CDR1 MGHDK, CDR2 SYGVNS. J was trimmed by 6 bases and V by 4 bases; bases with no gene match: 6. CDR3 in amino acids: CASSAYRGRDEKLFF. The CDR3 nucleotides read TGTGCCAGCAGTGCTTACAGGGGGCGGGATGAAAAACTGTTTTTT. The variable domain in full, completed from reference TRBV25-1 and TRBJ1-4, reads EADIYQTPRYLVIGTGKKITLECSQTMGHDKMYWYQQDPGMELHLIHYSYGVNSTEKGDLSSESTVSRIRTEHFPLTLESARPSHTSQYLCASSAYRGRDEKLFFGSGTQLSVL.

The rearrangement links TRBV30 to TRBJ2-7; perhaps TRBD2 as D (6 bases). This CDR3 is built from 17 residues. The V end lost 0 bases, the J end lost 2 bases, and 20 bases lay between the germline ends. The V gene's germline CDR1 is GTSNPN and CDR2 SVGIG (reference sequence). CDR3 loop: CAWSVSWGVLSTYEQYF. The CDR3 coding sequence is TGTGCCTGGAGTGTATCGTGGGGGGTACTAAGCACCTACGAGCAGTACTTC.

The CDR3 DNA reads TGCGCCAGCAGCTTGGGACTAGCGAGCTACGAGCAGTACTTC. Protein: CASSLGLASYEQYF. The genes are TRBV5-1 and TRBJ2-5, with TRBD2 identical over 8 bases. The J call may not be correct, given that the DNA end is closer to TRBJ2-7. CDR3 length: 14 amino acids. CDR1 and CDR2 (germline): SGHRS, YFSETQ.

The chain combines TRBV7-2 with TRBJ1-2, with a tentative D call TRBD1 (5 bases). This CDR3 region has 14 residues. The germline V gene encodes CDR1 SGHTA and CDR2 FQGNSA. Trimming removed 4 bases from V and 9 bases from J, with 18 bases in between. The CDR3 here is CASSSQYGGISYTF. Here the CDR3 DNA reads TGTGCCAGCAGCTCTCAGTACGGGGGTATTAGCTACACCTTC.